This passage covers 23 T cell receptor beta chains from one sample sequenced in a study of blood T cell repertoires in COVID-19. Sequencing was performed with immunoSEQ multiplex PCR; in TCRdb, only in-frame clones are kept and a portion is missing. The sample yields some 250,000 clones, roughly 79% seen once. The sequenced material came from peripheral blood. The source is a woman between 55 and 75 years old with active or convalescent COVID-19.

V usage is TRBV9 and J usage is TRBJ2-5; a possible D gene is TRBD2 (5 bases). The CDR3 runs 14 residues. In germline, CDR1 is SGDLS, CDR2 YYNGEE. V lost 0 bases, J lost 2 bases, and 8 bases lay in between. The CDR3 DNA sequence: TGTGCCAGCAGCGTAGCTCCGGGGCAAGAGACCCAGTACTTC. Amino acids: CASSVAPGQETQYF.

V gene TRBV6-5 combines with J gene TRBJ1-1; no clear D gene. The CDR3 is made up of 16 amino acids. V was trimmed by 0 bases and J by 0 bases, leaving 11 bases between them. Germline V lookup: CDR1 MNHEY, CDR2 SVGAGI. This CDR3 reads CASSYSPGLMNTEAFF. Here the CDR3 DNA reads TGTGCCAGCAGTTACTCTCCAGGCCTAATGAACACTGAAGCTTTCTTT.

The V call is TRBV6-5, the J call TRBJ2-2, with 7 bases lining up with TRBD1. The ends lost 7 bases at V and 2 bases at J; junction bases unmatched: 7. Germline V lookup: CDR1 MNHEY, CDR2 SVGAGI. The CDR3 extends over 15 amino acids. The CDR3 region has the DNA TGTGCCAGCAATTTCAGACAGGGCAACACCGGGGAGCTGTTTTTT. Translated, it gives CASNFRQGNTGELFF.

CDR3: CASRRGLAGVGTGELFF. CDR3 DNA sequence: TGTGCCAGCAGACGCGGACTAGCGGGGGTTGGGACCGGGGAGCTGTTTTTT. This chain joins TRBV7-3 and TRBJ2-2, with 13 bases lining up with TRBD2. The CDR3 loop spans 17 amino acids. V dropped 6 bases and J dropped 5; count of bases not matched to a gene: 9. From germline, CDR1 is SGHTA and CDR2 FQGTGA. Combining the CDR3 with reference TRBV7-3 and TRBJ2-2 gives the whole variable domain GAGVSQTPSNKVTEKGKYVELRCDPISGHTALYWYRQSLGQGPEFLIYFQGTGAADDSGLPNDRFFAVRPEGSVSTLKIQRTERGDSAVYLCASRRGLAGVGTGELFFGEGSRLTVL.

DNA for the CDR3: TGTGCCAGCAGCTTGGGCGCGGGACAGGGGTCCTACGAGCAGTACTTC. Residues: CASSLGAGQGSYEQYF. This chain links TRBV5-4 with TRBJ2-7, with 10 bases that match TRBD1. Losses at the gene ends were 0 bases for V and 1 base for J; bases not matched to a gene: 4. CDR3 length equals 16 residues. CDR1 and CDR2 from the germline V gene are SGHNT and YYREEE (reference sequence).

The chain joins TRBV7-3 to TRBJ1-3; D call uncertain. Germline loops: CDR1 SGHTA, CDR2 FQGTGA. V was pared by 5 bases and J by 0 bases, with 8 bases between. This CDR3 region has 14 residues. The CDR3 spells CASSEQSSGNTIYF. CDR3 sequence (DNA): TGTGCCAGCAGCGAACAGAGCTCTGGAAACACCATATATTTT.

This chain links TRBV7-3 with TRBJ2-5, with D possibly being TRBD1 (6 bases). With 2 bases removed from V and 5 bases from J, the gap between germline ends came to 15 bases. The CDR3 contains 15 residues. Looked up from germline, CDR1 is SGHTA and CDR2 is FQGTGA. DNA of the CDR3: TGTGCCAGCAGCTTAGGGGGCGTTGGATTGGAGACCCAGTACTTC. Residues: CASSLGGVGLETQYF.

The rearrangement links TRBV7-8 to TRBJ2-1, with TRBD2 identical over 12 bases. This CDR3 comprises 16 residues. Germline V gene lookup returns CDR1 SGHVS and CDR2 FQNEAQ. The J segment lost 8 bases and the V segment lost 3 bases, leaving 8 bases of the junction unmatched. The CDR3 sequence: CASSLLAGGPRDEQFF. The CDR3 nucleotides read TGTGCCAGCAGCTTGCTAGCGGGGGGGCCCAGGGATGAGCAGTTCTTC.

This clone was counted a few times. The CDR3 region has the DNA TGTGCCAGCAGCGGAATTGACAGACCGAACACCGGGGAGCTGTTTTTT. This gives the protein CASSGIDRPNTGELFF. The rearrangement joins TRBV9 to TRBJ2-2; possibly TRBD1 for D (5 bases). CDR3 size: 16 residues. CDR1 and CDR2 (germline): SGDLS, YYNGEE. The V end was cut by 3 bases, the J end by 0 bases, with 12 bases between.

The V gene is TRBV19, the J gene TRBJ1-5, with D hard to call. CDR3 length equals 14 residues. V was cut by 9 bases and J by 2 bases, with 14 bases left in between. Germline V CDR1 and CDR2: LNHDA, SQIVND (reference sequence). The CDR3 loop is CASDYRRRNQPQHF. The CDR3, as DNA: TGTGCCAGCGACTACCGTAGGCGCAATCAGCCCCAGCATTTT. The full variable domain, rest sourced from reference TRBV19 and TRBJ1-5, is DGGITQSPKYLFRKEGQNVTLSCEQNLNHDAMYWYRQDPGQGLRLIYYSQIVNDFQKGDIAEGYSVSREKKESFPLTVTSAQKNPTAFYLCASDYRRRNQPQHFGDGTRLSIL.

This chain connects TRBV6-2 or TRBV6-3 to TRBJ2-7; D gene ambiguous. Germline CDR1 is MNHEY and CDR2 is SVGEGT. CDR3 length: 12 amino acids. V was clipped by 0 bases and J by 6 bases, with 6 bases between them. The CDR3 sequence is CASSYSFREQYF. DNA of the CDR3: TGTGCCAGCAGTTACTCGTTCCGCGAGCAGTACTTC.

V is TRBV3-1 (or the pseudogene TRBV3-2) and J is TRBJ1-2; D gene uncertain. This CDR3 is 9 amino acids long. Germline CDR1 LGHDT, CDR2 YNNKEL (reference sequence). CDR3 nucleotides: TGTAAACCAGGCTATGGCTACACCTTC. It yields the protein CKPGYGYTF.

This clone came up a few times. CDR3 bases: TGTGCCAGCAGCGGGGACAGGGTCTTGAACACTGAAGCTTTCTTT. Residues: CASSGDRVLNTEAFF. This chain connects TRBV7-9 to TRBJ1-1; 9 bases map to TRBD1. The CDR3 consists of 15 residues. Germline V gene lookup returns CDR1 SEHNR and CDR2 FQNEAQ (reference sequence). V lost 5 bases to trimming and J lost 0 bases; unmatched junction nucleotides: 4.

This clone occurred once. The chain carries TRBV4-1 and TRBJ2-4; D is possibly TRBD1 (6 bases). Looked up from germline, CDR1 is MGHRA and CDR2 is YSYEKL. CDR3 size: 15 residues. V lost 8 bases to trimming and J lost 1 base, with 15 bases between them. CDR3 residues: CASGQGDRAKNIQYF. The CDR3 DNA reads TGCGCCAGCGGACAAGGTGACAGGGCCAAAAACATTCAGTACTTC.

Only one count was recorded for this clone. The rearrangement links TRBV5-1 to TRBJ1-1; D not certain. Germline V gene data show CDR1 as SGHRS and CDR2 as YFSETQ. V shed 4 bases and J shed 4 bases, with 14 bases lying between them. CDR3 length equals 14 residues. The DNA for the CDR3 is TGCGCCAGCAGCGGAGGTACTACCAGCACTGAAGCTTTCTTT. Translation: CASSGGTTSTEAFF.

This clone was observed a handful of times. This chain links TRBV29-1 with TRBJ1-1, with no clear D. CDR1 and CDR2 (germline): SQVTM, ANQGSEA. This CDR3 has 11 residues. The V end was cut by 7 bases, the J end by 2 bases, with 8 bases between. CDR3 sequence: CSARVNTEAFF. The CDR3 region has the DNA TGCAGCGCACGGGTTAACACTGAAGCTTTCTTT.

V usage is TRBV30 and J usage is TRBJ1-2, with 12 bases identical to TRBD1. CDR1 and CDR2 from the germline V gene are GTSNPN and SVGIG (reference sequence). CDR3 length: 15 amino acids. The junction had 7 bases not matched to a gene; V was cut back by 7 bases and J by 1 base. CDR3 protein: CALGQGALFNYGYTF. Here the CDR3 DNA reads TGTGCCTTGGGACAGGGGGCCCTATTTAACTATGGCTACACCTTC.

The chain has TRBV4-2 and TRBJ1-2; tentative D call: TRBD1 (6 bases). The germline gives CDR1 LGHNA, CDR2 YNFKEQ. The CDR3 length is 14 residues. Trimming cost V 3 bases and J 0 bases, with 8 bases left between them. This CDR3 is CASSQGAANYGYTF. The CDR3 coding sequence is TGTGCCAGCAGCCAGGGGGCAGCTAACTATGGCTACACCTTC.

V gene TRBV5-4 combines with J gene TRBJ2-2; unclear D gene. Germline CDR1 is SGHNT and CDR2 is YYREEE (reference sequence). This CDR3 is 16 amino acids long. Trimming cost V 4 bases and J 1 base, with 14 bases left between them. Here the CDR3 reads CASSPPERRNTGELFF. In nucleotides, the CDR3 is TGTGCCAGCAGCCCGCCTGAGCGCCGGAACACCGGGGAGCTGTTTTTT. The full variable domain, in which reference TRBV5-4 and TRBJ2-2 provide the parts outside the CDR3, is ETGVTQSPTHLIKTRGQQVTLRCSSQSGHNTVSWYQQALGQGPQFIFQYYREEENGRGNFPPRFSGLQFPNYSSELNVNALELDDSALYLCASSPPERRNTGELFFGEGSRLTVL.

This clone was observed a handful of times. The chain recombines TRBV29-1 with TRBJ2-1; 8 positions agree with TRBD2. Germline V gene data show CDR1 as SQVTM and CDR2 as ANQGSEA. V trimming: 3 bases; J trimming: 0 bases; junction bases outside the gene matches: 7. The CDR3 runs 16 residues. CDR3 region: CSVEDVGGASYNEQFF. CDR3 nucleotide sequence: TGCAGCGTTGAGGACGTCGGGGGGGCCTCCTACAATGAGCAGTTCTTC.

The chain is built from TRBV27 and TRBJ2-1; 11 nucleotides agree with TRBD2. The junction had 8 bases not matched to a gene; V was cut back by 2 bases and J by 2 bases. The CDR3 consists of 18 residues. CDR1 and CDR2 from the germline V gene are MNHEY and SMNVEV (reference sequence). The CDR3 protein is CASSLTSGGPRPYNEQFF. The CDR3 DNA reads as TGTGCCAGCAGTTTAACTAGCGGGGGCCCTCGTCCCTACAATGAGCAGTTCTTC.

This rearrangement joins TRBV6-5 to TRBJ1-3, with D possibly matching TRBD1 (5 bases). The CDR3 is 15 amino acids. The V gene's germline CDR1 is MNHEY and CDR2 SVGAGI. V shed 5 bases and J shed 2 bases, with 13 bases lying between them. The CDR3 region is CASSPFRVAGNTIYF. The CDR3 DNA reads TGTGCCAGCAGTCCTTTCAGGGTGGCTGGAAACACCATATATTTT.

The chain links TRBV11-2 to TRBJ2-5; 9 bases align to TRBD1. V dropped 3 bases and J dropped 1; count of bases not matched to a gene: 3. Germline CDR1 SGHAT, CDR2 FQNNGV. The CDR3 totals 15 residues. This CDR3 is CASSFSGQGQETQYF. The CDR3 bases are TGTGCCAGCAGCTTCTCGGGACAGGGCCAAGAGACCCAGTACTTC.